This T cell receptor beta chain was identified during a study of blood T cells in healthy people across ages. Total RNA was extracted at no less than 6 micrograms per sample. Primers used in a second PCR of roughly 7 to 12 cycles were a sample-barcoded 5' primer and a J-beta primer mix. TCRdb fed the 5' RACE reads into MiXCR, producing one record per CDR3 protein. The sample lists 650,000 to 800,000 distinct CDR3 sequences, around 50% occurring once. The germline CDR1 and CDR2 sequences are SQVTM and ANQGSEA. This CDR3 comprises 11 residues. The ends were cut back, 7 bases at V and 4 bases at J, with 10 bases in the middle. This clonotype was seen repeatedly, ten times or more. With a much larger clone just one base away, this may be a read error.

This chain joins TRBV29-1 and TRBJ2-5, with a weak D call TRBD2 (6 bases). Sequencing was performed on blood. The receptor's source is a woman aged 80 or older in good health. The CDR3, as DNA: TGCAGCGCGCAGGGAGGAGAGACCCAGTACTTC. This sequence encodes CSAQGGETQYF. The full variable domain, completed using reference TRBV29-1 and TRBJ2-5, is SAVISQKPSRDICQRGTSLTIQCQVDSQVTMMFWYRQQPGQSLTLIATANQGSEATYESGFVIDKFPISRPNLTFSTLTVSNMSPEDSSIYLCSAQGGETQYFGPGTRLLVL.